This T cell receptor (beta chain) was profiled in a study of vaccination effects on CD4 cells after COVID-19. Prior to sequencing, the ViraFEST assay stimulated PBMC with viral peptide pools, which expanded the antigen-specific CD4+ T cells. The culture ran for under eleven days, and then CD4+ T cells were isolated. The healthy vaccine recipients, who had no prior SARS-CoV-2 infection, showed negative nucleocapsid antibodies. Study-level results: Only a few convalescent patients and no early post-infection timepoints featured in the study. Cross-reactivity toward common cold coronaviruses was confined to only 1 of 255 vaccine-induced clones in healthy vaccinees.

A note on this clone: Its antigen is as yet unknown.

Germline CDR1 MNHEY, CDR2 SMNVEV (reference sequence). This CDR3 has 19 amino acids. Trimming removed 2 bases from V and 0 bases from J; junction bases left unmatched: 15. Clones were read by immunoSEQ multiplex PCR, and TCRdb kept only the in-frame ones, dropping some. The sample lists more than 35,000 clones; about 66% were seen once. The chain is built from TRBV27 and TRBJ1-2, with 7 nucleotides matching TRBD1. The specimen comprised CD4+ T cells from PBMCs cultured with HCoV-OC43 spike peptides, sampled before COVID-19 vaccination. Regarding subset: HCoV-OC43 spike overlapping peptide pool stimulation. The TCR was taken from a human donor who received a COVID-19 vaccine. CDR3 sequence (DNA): TGTGCCAGCAGTTTAGGGGGGCCCGGGACAGATGTAACTAACTATGGCTACACCTTC. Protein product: CASSLGGPGTDVTNYGYTF.